This is a list of T cell receptor beta chains from one sample in a study of T cells after yellow fever vaccination. TCRdb recomputed calls from the 5' RACE reads with MiXCR, one row per CDR3 protein. The sample lists 250,000 to 300,000 distinct CDR3 sequences, around 4.9% occurring once. The sample here was CD4+ T cells sorted from PBMCs, taken on the day of the yellow fever booster vaccination. These receptor sequences come from a man younger than 35 who received the YFV17D yellow fever vaccine. CDR3s include the opening cysteine and the closing phenylalanine or tryptophan. Each record gives: J gene, V gene, clone size, D gene, CDR3 DNA, CDR3 protein. D genes are given only for firm matches. Rows may omit the clone size; those that give it use once, few, many or a size class.

J gene: TRBJ1-1
V gene: TRBV6-5
clone size: many
D gene: .
CDR3 DNA: TGTGCCAGCAGTTACCGCGGGGGCACTGAAGCTTTCTTT
CDR3 protein: CASSYRGGTEAFF

J gene: TRBJ2-6
V gene: TRBV12-3/TRBV12-4
clone size: .
D gene: .
CDR3 DNA: TGTGCCAGCAGTTTAATCTTCTCTGGGGCCAACGTCCTGACTTTC
CDR3 protein: CASSLIFSGANVLTF

J gene: TRBJ1-1
V gene: TRBV19
clone size: few
D gene: .
CDR3 DNA: TGTGCCTCTTCTTTTCAGGGAGGTAACACTGAAGCTTTCTTT
CDR3 protein: CASSFQGGNTEAFF

J gene: TRBJ2-5
V gene: TRBV7-9
clone size: many
D gene: .
CDR3 DNA: TGTGCCAGCAGCTACGAAGAGACCCAGTACTTC
CDR3 protein: CASSYEETQYF

J gene: TRBJ2-5
V gene: TRBV20-1
clone size: few
D gene: TRBD2
CDR3 DNA: TGCAGTGCTGGGACTAGACGGGAGACCCAGTACTTC
CDR3 protein: CSAGTRRETQYF

J gene: TRBJ2-5
V gene: TRBV20-1
clone size: .
D gene: TRBD2
CDR3 DNA: TGCAGTGCTAGAGATTTGAGCGAGCGGGGGAGTCAAGAGACCCAGTACTTC
CDR3 protein: CSARDLSERGSQETQYF

J gene: TRBJ2-7
V gene: TRBV11-2
clone size: .
D gene: TRBD2
CDR3 DNA: TGTGCCAGCAGCGGCAGCGCCGGGACTAGCGGGGGCTACGAGCAGTACTTC
CDR3 protein: CASSGSAGTSGGYEQYF

J gene: TRBJ2-3
V gene: TRBV11-2
clone size: few
D gene: .
CDR3 DNA: TGTGCCAGCAGCTTAGGGGGGACCGACACAGATACGCAGTATTTT
CDR3 protein: CASSLGGTDTDTQYF

J gene: TRBJ2-5
V gene: TRBV5-1
clone size: .
D gene: .
CDR3 DNA: TGCGCCAGCAGCCCCCCGGGGATTCAAGAGACCCAGTACTTC
CDR3 protein: CASSPPGIQETQYF

J gene: TRBJ2-3
V gene: TRBV6-4
clone size: few
D gene: .
CDR3 DNA: TGTGCCAGCAGTGCGGCCGGCACAGATACGCAGTATTTT
CDR3 protein: CASSAAGTDTQYF

J gene: TRBJ2-3
V gene: TRBV7-9
clone size: .
D gene: TRBD1
CDR3 DNA: TGTGCCAGCAGATCGACAGGGGGCCGGACAGATACGCAGTATTTT
CDR3 protein: CASRSTGGRTDTQYF

J gene: TRBJ2-1
V gene: TRBV10-3
clone size: few
D gene: .
CDR3 DNA: TGTGCCGCCCAGCCGACCCAAAGGGAGTTCTTC
CDR3 protein: CAAQPTQREFF

J gene: TRBJ1-5
V gene: TRBV20-1
clone size: many
D gene: .
CDR3 DNA: TGCAGTGCTAGTAAGAGCAATCAGCCCCAGCATTTT
CDR3 protein: CSASKSNQPQHF

J gene: TRBJ1-5
V gene: TRBV7-3
clone size: .
D gene: TRBD1
CDR3 DNA: TGTGCCAGCAGCCCGACCTATGGGACAGGGGATCAGCCCCAGCATTTT
CDR3 protein: CASSPTYGTGDQPQHF

J gene: TRBJ2-7
V gene: TRBV2
clone size: .
D gene: TRBD2
CDR3 DNA: TGTGCCAGCAGTTCAGGACTAGCCCGGGACGAGCAGTACTTC
CDR3 protein: CASSSGLARDEQYF

J gene: TRBJ2-1
V gene: TRBV6-2/TRBV6-3
clone size: few
D gene: TRBD2
CDR3 DNA: TGTGCCAGCAGTAGCCGACTAGCGGGGGGTTATAATGAGCAGTTCTTC
CDR3 protein: CASSSRLAGGYNEQFF

J gene: TRBJ2-5
V gene: TRBV29-1
clone size: few
D gene: .
CDR3 DNA: TGCAGCGTTCGCCGAGGTGGCCAAGAGACCCAGTACTTC
CDR3 protein: CSVRRGGQETQYF

J gene: TRBJ2-3
V gene: TRBV6-2/TRBV6-3
clone size: .
D gene: TRBD2
CDR3 DNA: TGTGCCAGCAGATGGACTAGCGGGGCCGCGCAGTATTTT
CDR3 protein: CASRWTSGAAQYF

J gene: TRBJ1-1
V gene: TRBV29-1
clone size: many
D gene: .
CDR3 DNA: TGCAGCGTTGAAGGGGGCACCACTGAAGCTTTCTTT
CDR3 protein: CSVEGGTTEAFF

J gene: TRBJ2-5
V gene: TRBV4-2
clone size: many
D gene: .
CDR3 DNA: TGTGCCAGCAGCCAAGAAAGAATAGGTGAGACCCAGTACTTC
CDR3 protein: CASSQERIGETQYF

J gene: TRBJ2-1
V gene: TRBV5-4
clone size: few
D gene: TRBD2
CDR3 DNA: TGTGCCAGCAGCTTTGAGCTAGCGGGGTTGTATGAGCAGTTCTTC
CDR3 protein: CASSFELAGLYEQFF

J gene: TRBJ1-2
V gene: TRBV29-1
clone size: .
D gene: .
CDR3 DNA: TGCAGCGTTGACGTCACCTCGGGGGGTGGCTACACCTTC
CDR3 protein: CSVDVTSGGGYTF

J gene: TRBJ1-5
V gene: TRBV5-1
clone size: many
D gene: .
CDR3 DNA: TGCGCCAGCAGCTTGCTACCAGGAATCAATCAGCCCCAGCATTTT
CDR3 protein: CASSLLPGINQPQHF

J gene: TRBJ2-1
V gene: TRBV7-9
clone size: many
D gene: .
CDR3 DNA: TGTGCCAGCAGCCCCCCCCTGAATGAGCAGTTCTTC
CDR3 protein: CASSPPLNEQFF

J gene: TRBJ1-2
V gene: TRBV29-1
clone size: .
D gene: .
CDR3 DNA: TGCAGCGTTGGGAACTATGGCTACACCTTC
CDR3 protein: CSVGNYGYTF

J gene: TRBJ2-3
V gene: TRBV7-2
clone size: many
D gene: .
CDR3 DNA: TGTGCCAGCAGCTTAGGTGGTATTTTAGCAGATACGCAGTATTTT
CDR3 protein: CASSLGGILADTQYF

J gene: TRBJ2-1
V gene: TRBV6-2/TRBV6-3
clone size: .
D gene: .
CDR3 DNA: TGTGCCAGCAGTTACGTCCAGGTCCTATCCTACAATGAGCAGTTCTTC
CDR3 protein: CASSYVQVLSYNEQFF

J gene: TRBJ2-3
V gene: TRBV4-3
clone size: many
D gene: TRBD2
CDR3 DNA: TGCGCCAGCAGCCAGGAGCGGGATCGGCCAGATACGCAGTATTTT
CDR3 protein: CASSQERDRPDTQYF

J gene: TRBJ2-3
V gene: TRBV5-1
clone size: few
D gene: .
CDR3 DNA: TGCGCCAGCAGCTTGATCAGCACAGATACGCAGTATTTT
CDR3 protein: CASSLISTDTQYF